Shown below are 23 T cell receptor beta chains from a single sample sequenced in a study of T cell responses to AZD1222 COVID-19 vaccine. The data were produced by immunoSEQ multiplex PCR, yet TCRdb's version contains in-frame clones alone and is incomplete. The sample lists around 140,000 clones, approximately 89% occurring once. This sample comprised peripheral blood, obtained 28 days after the second AZD1222 dose. All receptors derive from an adult who received the AZD1222 COVID-19 vaccine.

V and J are TRBV21-1 and TRBJ2-7; the DNA was not used to check the table's D call, TRBD2. TRBV21-1 is listed as a pseudogene. The CDR3 runs 18 residues. This CDR3 is CASSKENGLAGGPYEQYF. In DNA, the CDR3 is TGTGCCAGCAGCAAAGAGAACGGGCTAGCGGGAGGTCCCTACGAGCAGTACTTC.

This clone is a singleton in its sample. This rearrangement joins TRBV30 to TRBJ1-6; D perhaps matches TRBD1 (6 bases). The germline CDR1 and CDR2 sequences are GTSNPN and SVGIG (reference sequence). The CDR3 sequence is 17 residues long. V dropped 2 bases and J dropped 1 base, with 15 bases sitting between them. In DNA form, the CDR3 reads TGTGCCTGGAGTACCCACAGGGTGGGGTCCTATAATTCACCCCTCCACTTT. It translates to CAWSTHRVGSYNSPLHF.

The chain is built from TRBV4-1 and TRBJ2-5, with 11 bases that match TRBD2. CDR3 length: 17 residues. V shed 2 bases, J shed 5 bases, and the junction held 10 bases outside the gene matches. Germline V gives CDR1 MGHRA, CDR2 YSYEKL. Here the CDR3 reads CASSQRLVAGGGETQYF. CDR3 in DNA: TGCGCCAGCAGCCAAAGATTGGTAGCGGGAGGGGGGGAGACCCAGTACTTC.

The rearrangement joins TRBV6-5 to TRBJ2-7; the match to TRBD2 covers 11 bases. The CDR3 length is 15 residues. J was trimmed by 3 bases and V by 0 bases; bases with no gene match: 1. Looked up from germline, CDR1 is MNHEY and CDR2 is SVGAGI. CDR3 loop: CASSYSTSGNYEQYF. The CDR3 DNA reads as TGTGCCAGCAGTTACTCGACTAGCGGGAACTACGAGCAGTACTTC.

The chain links TRBV18 to TRBJ2-1; 8 bases are a match to TRBD1. Per the germline V gene, CDR1 is KGHSH and CDR2 is LQKENI. The CDR3 is 16 amino acids. V shed 0 bases, J shed 7 bases, and the junction held 8 bases outside the gene matches. Here the CDR3 reads CASSPPQGAVGNEQFF. The CDR3 DNA follows: TGTGCCAGCTCACCACCTCAGGGGGCGGTGGGAAATGAGCAGTTCTTC.

The rearrangement links TRBV7-3 to TRBJ1-6; D unclear. Germline assignment: CDR1 SGHTA and CDR2 FQGTGA. V shed 0 bases and J shed 9 bases, with 12 bases lying between them. The length of the CDR3 is 15 residues. The CDR3 DNA sequence: TGTGCCAGCAGCTTAACGGACCTTCGAAGTTCACCCCTCCACTTT. Its translation: CASSLTDLRSSPLHF. The variable domain in full, with the rest retrieved from reference TRBV7-3 and TRBJ1-6, is GAGVSQTPSNKVTEKGKYVELRCDPISGHTALYWYRQSLGQGPEFLIYFQGTGAADDSGLPNDRFFAVRPEGSVSTLKIQRTERGDSAVYLCASSLTDLRSSPLHFGNGTRLTVT.

J is TRBJ2-1 and V is TRBV11-3; the D is unclear. CDR3 length equals 18 residues. V shed 3 bases and J shed 0 bases, with 18 bases lying between them. CDR1 is SGHNT and CDR2 is YENEEA in the germline V gene. The CDR3 DNA is TGTGCCAGCAGCTTGACAAGGTACGGAATTTCCTCCTACAATGAGCAGTTCTTC. It translates to CASSLTRYGISSYNEQFF.

The CDR3 here is CASSQGSSGTGNEQFF. The CDR3 DNA reads as TGTGCCAGCAGCCAAGGTTCTAGCGGGACTGGAAATGAGCAGTTCTTC. This chain joins TRBV3-1 (or the pseudogene TRBV3-2) and TRBJ2-1; 9 bases match TRBD2. CDR1 LGHDT and CDR2 YNNKEL come from the germline V gene (reference sequence). There are 16 residues in the CDR3. With 1 base clipped from V and 7 bases from J, the junction kept 8 bases outside the gene matches.

CDR3: CASKSGRLSYEQYF. CDR3 DNA: TGTGCCAGCAAGAGCGGGAGACTCTCCTACGAGCAGTACTTC. The chain links TRBV2 to TRBJ2-7, with TRBD2 identical over 8 bases. V shed 7 bases and J 0 bases; nucleotides not matched to a gene: 5. The CDR3 runs 14 residues. The germline CDR1 and CDR2 sequences are SNHLY and FYNNEI.

V usage is TRBV10-3 and J usage is TRBJ2-7, with 11 bases fitting TRBD1. Per the germline V gene, CDR1 is ENHRY and CDR2 is SYGVKD. The CDR3 is 15 amino acids. V lost 4 bases and J lost 1; bases outside the gene matches: 3. The CDR3 loop reads CAISARDRGSYEQYF. In nucleotides, the CDR3 is TGTGCCATCAGTGCACGGGACAGGGGGTCCTACGAGCAGTACTTC.

V gene TRBV7-8 combines with J gene TRBJ2-7, with 7 bases fitting TRBD1. V shed 5 bases, J shed 3 bases, and the junction held 10 bases outside the gene matches. The CDR3 spans 15 residues. Germline lookup yields CDR1 SGHVS and CDR2 FQNEAQ. In DNA, the CDR3 is TGTGCCAGCAGCAATCCGACAGGGACGGTCTACGAGCAGTACTTC. As protein: CASSNPTGTVYEQYF.

The chain combines TRBV6-1 with TRBJ1-4; D is ambiguous. CDR1 is MNHNS and CDR2 is SASEGT in the germline V gene. V lost 1 base and J lost 12, with 12 bases in between. This CDR3 has 13 amino acids. CDR3 bases: TGTGCCAGCAGTGAAGGGGTGGAAAGAGAACTGTTTTTT. Its translation: CASSEGVERELFF.

This chain uses TRBV14 with TRBJ1-2, with a tentative D call TRBD1 (5 bases). This CDR3 is built from 17 residues. The germline V and J ends were trimmed by 4 bases and 4 bases, with 22 bases remaining between them. In germline, CDR1 is SGHDN, CDR2 FVKESK. CDR3 in DNA: TGTGCCAGCAGCCCCCTCGGGACTCTAGCTTGGAGCTATGGCTACACCTTC. This sequence encodes CASSPLGTLAWSYGYTF.

V and J are TRBV6-5 and TRBJ2-7; tentatively, D is TRBD2 (6 bases). V lost 5 bases to trimming and J lost 0 bases, with 8 bases between them. This CDR3 region has 13 residues. In germline, CDR1 is MNHEY, CDR2 SVGAGI. The CDR3 loop is CASSLAPSYEQYF. The CDR3 region has the DNA TGTGCCAGCAGTCTAGCGCCCTCCTACGAGCAGTACTTC.

The chain has TRBV6-5 and TRBJ2-7, with D possibly being TRBD2 (6 bases). This CDR3 comprises 12 residues. V shed 8 bases and J shed 0 bases, with 8 bases lying between them. Germline V CDR1 and CDR2: MNHEY, SVGAGI. The CDR3 DNA sequence: TGTGCCAGCTCGGGGGACTCCTACGAGCAGTACTTC. Its protein product is CASSGDSYEQYF.

The genes are TRBV19 and TRBJ1-1; D is possibly TRBD1 (5 bases). The V end lost 5 bases, the J end lost 5 bases, and 12 bases lay between the germline ends. CDR3 length equals 13 residues. Germline loops: CDR1 LNHDA, CDR2 SQIVND (reference sequence). CDR3 nucleotide sequence: TGTGCCAGTAGTCGACAGAGTACTACTGAAGCTTTCTTT. Amino acids: CASSRQSTTEAFF.

This clone has more than one count but fewer than ten. The rearrangement uses TRBV7-9 and TRBJ2-4; D not certain. Germline CDR1 SEHNR, CDR2 FQNEAQ (reference sequence). Deletions cut 10 bases from V and 1 base from J, with 20 bases between. The CDR3 is made up of 16 amino acids. The CDR3 DNA sequence: TGTGCCACGTCCCCCCCTGAGTGGGTCGCCAAAAACATTCAGTACTTC. Amino acids: CATSPPEWVAKNIQYF.

The chain links TRBV7-3 to TRBJ1-2; 8 bases match TRBD1. CDR3 length: 13 residues. The germline CDR1 and CDR2 sequences are SGHTA and FQGTGA. V lost 5 bases, J lost 2 bases, and 1 base stayed unmatched. The CDR3 loop is CASSGDRNYGYTF. The CDR3 coding sequence is TGTGCCAGCAGCGGGGACAGGAACTATGGCTACACCTTC.

The rearrangement links TRBV3-1 (or the pseudogene TRBV3-2) to TRBJ1-1; D remains unclear. Deletions cut 3 bases from V and 1 base from J, with 3 bases between. CDR3 length equals 12 residues. The germline CDR1 and CDR2 sequences are LGHDT and YNNKEL (reference sequence). CDR3 DNA sequence: TGTGCCAGCAGCCAGGAGAACACTGAAGCTTTCTTT. Residues: CASSQENTEAFF.

This rearrangement joins TRBV19 to TRBJ2-7, with 10 bases lining up with TRBD1. Germline CDR1 reads LNHDA; CDR2 reads SQIVND (reference sequence). Losses at the gene ends were 4 bases for V and 2 bases for J; bases not matched to a gene: 8. CDR3 length: 16 amino acids. The CDR3 sequence: CASSTGPGTGAYEQYF. The CDR3 nucleotides are TGTGCCAGTAGTACCGGGCCCGGGACAGGGGCCTACGAGCAGTACTTC. The variable domain in full, with the rest retrieved from reference TRBV19 and TRBJ2-7, is DGGITQSPKYLFRKEGQNVTLSCEQNLNHDAMYWYRQDPGQGLRLIYYSQIVNDFQKGDIAEGYSVSREKKESFPLTVTSAQKNPTAFYLCASSTGPGTGAYEQYFGPGTRLTVT.

Note on this clone: A junction boundary mismatches the germline segment, possibly from a read error. The chain uses TRBV19 and TRBJ2-5, with D tentatively TRBD1 (5 bases). The CDR3 sequence is 12 residues long. Germline V lookup: CDR1 LNHDA, CDR2 SQIVND (reference sequence). In nucleotides, the CDR3 is TGTGCCAGCAGTAGGGGTCAAGAGACCCAGTACTTC. Translating it yields CASSRGQETQYF.

The J gene is TRBJ1-2, the V gene TRBV27; the D is unclear. The germline V and J ends were trimmed by 2 bases and 4 bases, with 11 bases remaining between them. Germline V gene lookup returns CDR1 MNHEY and CDR2 SMNVEV (reference sequence). This CDR3 has 14 amino acids. CDR3 sequence: CASSLDPGFYGYTF. The CDR3, as DNA: TGTGCCAGCAGTTTAGATCCAGGATTCTATGGCTACACCTTC.

In regard to this clone: A junction end diverges from the germline sequence, so it may reflect a read error. The chain is built from TRBV2 and TRBJ1-5; D is possibly TRBD1 (5 bases). Germline CDR1 and CDR2: SNHLY and FYNNEI. The CDR3 is 14 residues long. CDR3 loop: CASRPQEYNRPQHF. As DNA, the CDR3 is TGTGCCAGCAGGCCACAGGAGTACAATCGGCCCCAGCATTTT. The entire variable domain, with the rest obtained from reference TRBV2 and TRBJ1-5, is as follows: EPEVTQTPSHQVTQMGQEVILRCVPISNHLYFYWYRQILGQKVEFLVSFYNNEISEKSEIFDDQFSVERPDGSNFTLKIRSTKLEDSAMYFCASRPQEYNRPQHFGDGTRLSIL.